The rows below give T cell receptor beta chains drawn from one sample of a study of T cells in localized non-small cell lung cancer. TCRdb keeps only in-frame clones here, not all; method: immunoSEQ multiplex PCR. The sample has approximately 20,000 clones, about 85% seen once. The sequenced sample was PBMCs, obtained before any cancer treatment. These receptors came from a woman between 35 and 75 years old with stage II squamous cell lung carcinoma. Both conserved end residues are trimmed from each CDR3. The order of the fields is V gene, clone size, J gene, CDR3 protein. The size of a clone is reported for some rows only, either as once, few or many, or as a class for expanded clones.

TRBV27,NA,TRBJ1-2,ASSFTRGKGSVRHYGYT
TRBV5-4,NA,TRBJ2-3,ASRKGQGGTDTQY
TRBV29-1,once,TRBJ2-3,SVEEAGGRADTQY
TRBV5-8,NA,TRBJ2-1,ASSRRGEYNEQF
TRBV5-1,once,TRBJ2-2,ASRSSGTNTGELF
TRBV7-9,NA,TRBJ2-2,ASSSREGWYTGELF
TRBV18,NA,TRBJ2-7,ASSPPGARAYEQY
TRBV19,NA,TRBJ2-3,ASSAHRSTDTQY
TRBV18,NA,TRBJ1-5,ASSPRTEDQPQH
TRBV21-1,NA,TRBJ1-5,ASITYRGNQPQH
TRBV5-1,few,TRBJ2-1,ASWDGSSYNEQF
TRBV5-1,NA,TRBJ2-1,ASSPGTSGAFYNEQF
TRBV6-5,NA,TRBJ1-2,ASSYGLFGYT